The 10 T cell receptor beta chains below all came from one sample that was sequenced in a study of CD8 T cells in ankylosing spondylitis. From the 5' RACE reads, TCRdb called clonotypes with MiXCR, one entry per CDR3 protein. The repertoire holds around 390,000 distinct CDR3 sequences, 20% to 25% seen once, with roughly a sixth in the top ten. No antigen has been assigned to these receptors. Findings of the study overall: It appeared that ankylosing spondylitis blood was characterized by a TCR beta motif of 8 or 9 highly homologous variants.

Sequencing input: blood, either unsorted or a sorted T cell fraction (not recorded which). These receptors were taken from a male donor with ankylosing spondylitis.

This chain links TRBV7-2 with TRBJ1-1, with a tentative D call TRBD1 (5 bases). The germline CDR1 and CDR2 sequences are SGHTA and FQGNSA. Trimming pared 1 base from V and 6 bases from J, leaving 9 bases between. This CDR3 has 13 amino acids. CDR3 DNA: TGTGCCAGCAGCTTAGTTATGGGGGCTGAAGCTTTCTTT. Translated, it gives CASSLVMGAEAFF.

This clonotype was observed a few times. This chain links TRBV20-1 with TRBJ2-7, with 8 bases matching TRBD2. V was clipped by 3 bases and J by 3 bases; unmatched bases: 7. Germline-derived CDR1 and CDR2 are DFQATT and SNEGSKA (reference sequence). This CDR3 has 14 amino acids. The chain's CDR3 is CSASGGGGSYEQYF. For the CDR3, the DNA is TGCAGTGCTAGCGGTGGCGGGGGGAGCTACGAGCAGTACTTC.

In its sample, this clonotype was seen a few times. V and J are TRBV28 and TRBJ2-1; perhaps D is TRBD1 or TRBD2 (5 bases each). There are 14 residues in the CDR3. CDR1 and CDR2 (germline): MDHEN, SYDVKM. V was pared by 7 bases and J by 7 bases, with 17 bases between. In DNA form, the CDR3 reads TGTGCCAGCATGCTTGGGGGAAATAGGAATGAGCAGTTCTTC. This translates into CASMLGGNRNEQFF. The full variable domain, in which reference TRBV28 and TRBJ2-1 provide the parts outside the CDR3, is DVKVTQSSRYLVKRTGEKVFLECVQDMDHENMFWYRQDPGLGLRLIYFSYDVKMKEKGDIPEGYSVSREKKERFSLILESASTNQTSMYLCASMLGGNRNEQFFGPGTRLTVL.

The chain's CDR3 is CASSLEGHPLYNEQFF. The CDR3 DNA reads TGTGCCAGCAGCTTAGAGGGGCACCCCTTATACAATGAGCAGTTCTTC. The chain links TRBV7-3 to TRBJ2-1; D is tentatively TRBD1 or TRBD2 (5 bases each). Germline V gene data show CDR1 as SGHTA and CDR2 as FQGTGA. Deletions cut 2 bases from V and 4 bases from J, with 15 bases between. The CDR3 has 16 amino acids.

This rearrangement joins TRBV7-9 to TRBJ2-6, with 8 bases lining up with TRBD1. Losses at the gene ends were 7 bases for V and 1 base for J; bases not matched to a gene: 9. The germline V gene encodes CDR1 SEHNR and CDR2 FQNEAQ (reference sequence). This CDR3 spans 17 amino acids. The CDR3 DNA sequence: TGTGCCAGCATCCTTCCAGGGGGCGCTTCTGGGGCCAACGTCCTGACTTTC. This sequence encodes CASILPGGASGANVLTF.

This clonotype was picked up a small number of times. This chain links TRBV9 with TRBJ2-2; 12 bases agree with TRBD2. This CDR3 region has 15 residues. Per germline, CDR1 SGDLS and CDR2 YYNGEE. Trimming cost V 3 bases and J 6 bases; bases outside gene matches: 3. The CDR3 loop reads CASSALAGGPGELFF. CDR3 DNA sequence: TGTGCCAGCAGCGCACTAGCGGGAGGTCCCGGGGAGCTGTTTTTT.

V and J are TRBV7-3 and TRBJ2-3; D might be TRBD2 (5 bases). Germline V gene sequence: CDR1 SGHTA, CDR2 FQGTGA. The CDR3 length is 14 residues. Trimming shortened V by 2 bases and J by 6 bases, and 12 bases separated the two germline ends. The CDR3 here is CASSLASRSDTQYF. The CDR3, as DNA: TGTGCCAGCAGCTTAGCTAGCCGATCCGATACGCAGTATTTT.

The chain uses TRBV7-9 and TRBJ2-7; weak D call: TRBD2 (6 bases). V lost 5 bases to trimming and J lost 1 base, with 18 bases between them. Germline CDR1 is SEHNR and CDR2 is FQNEAQ (reference sequence). This CDR3 contains 16 residues. The CDR3 protein is CASSAGGGYSSYEQYF. The CDR3 DNA sequence: TGTGCCAGCAGCGCAGGTGGGGGGTACTCGTCCTACGAGCAGTACTTC.

The chain uses TRBV5-1 and TRBJ1-5; D may be TRBD1 (5 bases). The germline V and J ends were trimmed by 0 bases and 5 bases, with 12 bases remaining between them. CDR1 and CDR2 from the germline V gene are SGHRS and YFSETQ. The CDR3 consists of 15 residues. CDR3: CASSLDPGEHQPQHF. CDR3 sequence (DNA): TGCGCCAGCAGCTTGGACCCGGGGGAACATCAGCCCCAGCATTTT. Variable domain in full (rest from reference TRBV5-1 and TRBJ1-5): KAGVTQTPRYLIKTRGQQVTLSCSPISGHRSVSWYQQTPGQGLQFLFEYFSETQRNKGNFPGRFSGRQFSNSRSEMNVSTLELGDSALYLCASSLDPGEHQPQHFGDGTRLSIL.

This clonotype was seen more than once but under ten times. The V call is TRBV11-2, the J call TRBJ2-2; D is uncertain. CDR1 and CDR2 (germline): SGHAT, FQNNGV. This CDR3 region has 15 residues. Trimming removed 0 bases from V and 1 base from J, with 6 bases in between. In DNA form, the CDR3 reads TGTGCCAGCAGCTTAGATTCCCGGAACACCGGGGAGCTGTTTTTT. This codes for CASSLDSRNTGELFF. The full variable domain, in which reference TRBV11-2 and TRBJ2-2 provide the parts outside the CDR3, is EAGVAQSPRYKIIEKRQSVAFWCNPISGHATLYWYQQILGQGPKLLIQFQNNGVVDDSQLPKDRFSAERLKGVDSTLKIQPAKLEDSAVYLCASSLDSRNTGELFFGEGSRLTVL.